The clone carrying this TCR beta chain appeared a few times. What it binds is not known. Before the COVID-19 pandemic, during about 2010-2018, CD4+ T cells were taken from unexposed donors. The V segment lost 1 base and the J segment 2 bases; nucleotides outside the gene matches: 2. This CDR3 comprises 15 residues. Looked up from germline, CDR1 is LGHDT and CDR2 is YNNKEL (reference sequence). This entry comes from a study of CD4 T cells in relation to SARS-CoV-2 and coronaviruses. The overall study: The HLA restriction of the shared crossreactive spike epitopes was mapped.

Study conclusions and caveats: Crossreactive clones expanded significantly less to SARS-CoV-2 than monoreactive clones. Memory recall responses, not primary responses primed in culture, are what the assay detects. About 65% of donors had memory CD4+ clonotypes crossrecognizing SARS-CoV-2 and common cold coronavirus spike.

Only in-frame clones appear in the TCRdb table, and some are missing; sequencing was by immunoSEQ multiplex PCR. Of 60,000 to 65,000 clones in the sample, 94% are singletons; the top ten hold roughly 0.14%. The V gene is TRBV3-1 (or the pseudogene TRBV3-2), the J gene TRBJ2-7; 10 positions agree with TRBD2. Material: naive CD4+ T cells from PBMCs. Subset meaning: naive CD4+ T cells isolated by negative enrichment. This clonotype was obtained from a human donor in good health. CDR3 amino acids: CASSQGLAGAYEQYF. Written as DNA, the CDR3 is TGTGCCAGCAGCCAAGGACTAGCGGGCGCCTACGAGCAGTACTTC.